A single sample gave rise to the 29 T cell receptor beta chains below, sequenced in a study of CXCR3-negative and CXCR3-positive naive CD8 T cells. TRB cDNA libraries were made by UMI-labeled 5' RACE. TCRdb reworked the 5' RACE reads into one entry per CDR3 protein, no DNA. The table counts about 40,000 distinct CDR3 sequences; roughly 8.4% lies in the top ten. Sequencing was performed on memory CD8+ T cells from blood. The receptors here all came from a human donor in good health. Some clones in this sample may be carry-over from other donors' samples.

This rearrangement joins TRBV7-9 to TRBJ1-6; TCRdb lists TRBD1, though no DNA is available to test this call. The CDR3 spans 15 residues. Germline assignment: CDR1 SEHNR and CDR2 FQNEAQ (reference sequence). The CDR3 loop reads CASSLVAGSGSPLHF.

The chain employs TRBV7-2 and TRBJ2-3; the TRBD2 assignment by TCRdb is unverifiable without DNA. This CDR3 is built from 15 residues. Germline CDR1 SGHTA, CDR2 FQGNSA. The CDR3: CASSLLRGGTDTQYF.

The chain carries TRBV5-1 and TRBJ2-3. CDR1 and CDR2 from the germline V gene are SGHRS and YFSETQ. The CDR3 extends over 17 amino acids. The CDR3: CASSLEAVGYSTDTQYF.

CDR3: CASSSLDYEPPDTQYF. The gene calls are TRBV6-2 or TRBV6-3 and TRBJ2-3; TCRdb's assignment of TRBD2 cannot be checked, as there is no DNA. Germline loops: CDR1 MNHEY, CDR2 SVGEGT. The CDR3 has 16 residues.

The chain links TRBV28 to TRBJ2-7; TCRdb calls TRBD1, which cannot be checked without DNA. This CDR3 is 14 amino acids long. The V gene's germline CDR1 is MDHEN and CDR2 SYDVKM. CDR3 sequence: CASSFGDISYEQYF.

The chain is built from TRBV28 and TRBJ1-5. The germline CDR1 and CDR2 sequences are MDHEN and SYDVKM. The CDR3 is 14 residues long. The CDR3 is CASSGRGSYQPQHF. Together with reference TRBV28 and TRBJ1-5, the CDR3 gives the full variable domain: DVKVTQSSRYLVKRTGEKVFLECVQDMDHENMFWYRQDPGLGLRLIYFSYDVKMKEKGDIPEGYSVSREKKERFSLILESASTNQTSMYLCASSGRGSYQPQHFGDGTRLSIL.

The V gene is TRBV13, the J gene TRBJ1-1; TCRdb reports TRBD1, a call that lacks DNA to check it against. Germline assignment: CDR1 PRHDT and CDR2 FYEKMQ (reference sequence). This CDR3 spans 13 amino acids. The CDR3: CASSSQGYTEAFF.

J is TRBJ2-5 and V is TRBV7-9. The CDR3 consists of 16 residues. Germline V gene sequence: CDR1 SEHNR, CDR2 FQNEAQ (reference sequence). This CDR3 is CASSLALAAYQETQYF. The full variable domain, in which reference TRBV7-9 and TRBJ2-5 provide the parts outside the CDR3, is DTGVSQNPRHKITKRGQNVTFRCDPISEHNRLYWYRQTLGQGPEFLTYFQNEAQLEKSRLLSDRFSAERPKGSFSTLEIQRTEQGDSAMYLCASSLALAAYQETQYFGPGTRLLVL.

The chain is built from TRBV14 and TRBJ2-3; TCRdb names TRBD2, which stays unverified in the absence of DNA. The CDR3 covers 16 residues. Germline V CDR1 and CDR2: SGHDN, FVKESK. The chain's CDR3 is CASSQAIRPSSDTQYF.

The V and J genes are TRBV5-1 and TRBJ2-7; TCRdb calls TRBD1, which cannot be checked without DNA. CDR1 is SGHRS, CDR2 YFSETQ, per germline. This CDR3 is built from 13 residues. The CDR3 spells CASSPDPGAEQYF.

This chain connects TRBV7-9 to TRBJ1-1. CDR1 SEHNR and CDR2 FQNEAQ come from the germline V gene (reference sequence). This CDR3 contains 13 residues. The CDR3 protein is CASSLYLETEAFF.

This chain joins TRBV7-6 and TRBJ2-7; TCRdb picks TRBD1, but there is no DNA to check that call. This CDR3 spans 16 amino acids. CDR1 SGHVS and CDR2 FNYEAQ come from the germline V gene. The CDR3 region is CASSLGGQGTSYEQYF.

This chain uses TRBV20-1 with TRBJ2-6; the D call from TCRdb, TRBD1, cannot be confirmed without DNA. Germline V gene sequence: CDR1 DFQATT, CDR2 SNEGSKA (reference sequence). The length of the CDR3 is 16 residues. The CDR3 sequence: CSADTTGGPGANVLTF.

The chain is built from TRBV5-1 and TRBJ2-3; TCRdb lists TRBD2, though no DNA is available to test this call. The length of the CDR3 is 16 residues. Germline CDR1 SGHRS, CDR2 YFSETQ. Here the CDR3 reads CASSPPAGVGTDTQYF.

The genes are TRBV3-1 and TRBJ2-4; absent DNA, TCRdb's TRBD1 call cannot be checked. CDR3 size: 14 residues. The germline V gene encodes CDR1 LGHDT and CDR2 YNNKEL (reference sequence). CDR3 amino acids: CASSQDPSTGIQYF.

The rearrangement links TRBV10-3 to TRBJ2-5. CDR1 and CDR2 (germline): ENHRY, SYGVKD. CDR3 length equals 14 residues. The CDR3 sequence is CAINQDELGETQYF.

This chain links TRBV6-2 or TRBV6-3 with TRBJ2-5; TCRdb's D gene call, TRBD2, goes unchecked for lack of DNA. This CDR3 comprises 16 residues. Germline V gene lookup returns CDR1 MNHEY and CDR2 SVGEGT. The CDR3 reads CASSLRLAGGKETQYF.

The chain has TRBV7-9 and TRBJ1-1; TCRdb proposes TRBD1, but this gene call is untestable without DNA. CDR1 and CDR2 from the germline V gene are SEHNR and FQNEAQ (reference sequence). CDR3 length: 15 residues. This CDR3 is CASSTGRQENTEAFF.

V is TRBV27 and J is TRBJ2-7; lacking DNA, the TRBD1 call made by TCRdb goes unchecked. CDR1 MNHEY and CDR2 SMNVEV come from the germline V gene (reference sequence). This CDR3 comprises 17 residues. CDR3 loop: CASRTPPGGAVIYEQYF.

CDR3 loop: CSVGGKTYNEQFF. The J gene is TRBJ2-1, the V gene TRBV29-1. CDR1 SQVTM and CDR2 ANQGSEA come from the germline V gene. The CDR3 is 13 amino acids.

The rearrangement uses TRBV7-9 and TRBJ1-1. The length of the CDR3 is 15 residues. Germline V CDR1 and CDR2: SEHNR, FQNEAQ (reference sequence). Here the CDR3 reads CASSSIDGRGTEAFF.

The chain has TRBV29-1 and TRBJ2-3; TCRdb picks TRBD1, but there is no DNA to check that call. The CDR3 is 13 amino acids. CDR1 and CDR2 (germline): SQVTM, ANQGSEA. The CDR3 here is CSVVGKVADTQYF.

The chain recombines TRBV28 with TRBJ2-3. The CDR3 spans 15 residues. Germline values: CDR1 MDHEN, CDR2 SYDVKM. The CDR3 sequence is CASLEQADITDTQYF. Full variable domain (missing parts from reference TRBV28 and TRBJ2-3): DVKVTQSSRYLVKRTGEKVFLECVQDMDHENMFWYRQDPGLGLRLIYFSYDVKMKEKGDIPEGYSVSREKKERFSLILESASTNQTSMYLCASLEQADITDTQYFGPGTRLTVL.

The rearrangement uses TRBV6-5 and TRBJ2-1; without DNA, the TCRdb call of TRBD1 cannot be checked. Germline CDR1 and CDR2: MNHEY and SVGAGI. The CDR3 loop spans 15 amino acids. The CDR3 reads CASRETGQGDNEQFF.

The J gene is TRBJ2-1, the V gene TRBV7-8; TCRdb picks TRBD2, but there is no DNA to check that call. Germline V gene data show CDR1 as SGHVS and CDR2 as FQNEAQ. The CDR3 sequence is 22 residues long. This chain's CDR3 is CASSQPTADGTSGGAAYNEQFF. The full variable domain, in which reference TRBV7-8 and TRBJ2-1 provide the parts outside the CDR3, is GAGVSQSPRYKVAKRGQDVALRCDPISGHVSLFWYQQALGQGPEFLTYFQNEAQLDKSGLPSDRFFAERPEGSVSTLKIQRTQQEDSAVYLCASSQPTADGTSGGAAYNEQFFGPGTRLTVL.

The V call is TRBV29-1, the J call TRBJ2-7. The CDR3 runs to 16 residues. The germline gives CDR1 SQVTM, CDR2 ANQGSEA. This CDR3 reads CSGNAVGTEGSYEQYF.

The chain joins TRBV12-3 or TRBV12-4 to TRBJ2-3; TCRdb's assignment of TRBD2 cannot be checked, as there is no DNA. CDR3 length: 16 residues. The CDR3 spells CASILGLAGAADTQYF.

The V and J genes are TRBV20-1 and TRBJ2-3; the TRBD2 assignment by TCRdb is unverifiable without DNA. Per germline, CDR1 DFQATT and CDR2 SNEGSKA (reference sequence). The CDR3 totals 14 residues. CDR3 protein: CSAISGETPDTQYF.

This chain links TRBV29-1 with TRBJ1-1; the TCRdb D gene call, TRBD1, has no DNA to confirm it. CDR1 and CDR2 (germline): SQVTM, ANQGSEA. This CDR3 is built from 18 residues. CDR3 in amino acids: CSVEDSTGVGYRDTEAFF.